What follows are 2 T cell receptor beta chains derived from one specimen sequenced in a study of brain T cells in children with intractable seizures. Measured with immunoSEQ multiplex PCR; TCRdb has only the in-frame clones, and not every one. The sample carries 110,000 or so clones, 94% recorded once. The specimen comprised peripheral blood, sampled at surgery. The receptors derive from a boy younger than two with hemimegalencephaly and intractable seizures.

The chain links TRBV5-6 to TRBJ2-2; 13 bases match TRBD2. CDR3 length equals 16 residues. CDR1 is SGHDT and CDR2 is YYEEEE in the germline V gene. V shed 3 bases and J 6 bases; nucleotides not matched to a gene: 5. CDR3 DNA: TGTGCCAGCAGCTCGCTGGGACTAGCGGGACCCGGGGAGCTGTTTTTT. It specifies CASSSLGLAGPGELFF. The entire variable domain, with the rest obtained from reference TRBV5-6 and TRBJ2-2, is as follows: DAGVTQSPTHLIKTRGQQVTLRCSPKSGHDTVSWYQQALGQGPQFIFQYYEEEERQRGNFPDRFSGHQFPNYSSELNVNALLLGDSALYLCASSSLGLAGPGELFFGEGSRLTVL.

The CDR3 reads CASSLYRGIWGGEQYF. The CDR3 DNA is TGTGCCAGCAGCTTGTATAGGGGAATCTGGGGCGGCGAGCAGTACTTC. V usage is TRBV5-6 and J usage is TRBJ2-7; a weak D match, TRBD1 (5 bases). The germline gives CDR1 SGHDT, CDR2 YYEEEE. The V and J ends lost 1 base and 6 bases respectively, with 20 bases between them. This CDR3 has 16 residues.